The source of this T cell receptor (beta chain) is a study of blood T cell repertoires in COVID-19. In the study overall: Sites in the United States, Italy and Spain provided acute and convalescent COVID-19 samples.

This CDR3 spans 15 amino acids. Trimming cost V 0 bases and J 10 bases; bases outside gene matches: 6. The germline V gene encodes CDR1 SGDLS and CDR2 YYNGEE. Here immunoSEQ multiplex PCR was the method, and the copy in TCRdb shows in-frame clones only, minus some. The sample yields 40,000 to 50,000 clones, 88% seen once. The V and J genes are TRBV9 and TRBJ2-3; TRBD2 matches at 12 bases. The specimen sequenced was peripheral blood. The TCR comes from a human donor in a cohort sampled during active COVID-19. The CDR3 nucleotides are TGTGCCAGCAGCGTAGAGTCTAGCGGGAGGGGGGCGCAGTATTTT. This translates into CASSVESSGRGAQYF.